This T cell receptor beta chain is drawn from a study of T-cell reconstitution after alpha-beta-depleted transplantation in children. The CDR3 extends over 18 amino acids. J was trimmed by 2 bases and V by 3 bases; bases with no gene match: 12. Germline-derived CDR1 and CDR2 are SGHVS and FQNEAQ. Preparation of the TCRbeta library was carried out with unique molecular identifiers. TCRdb independently ran MiXCR on the PCR reads; one entry per CDR3 protein. The table shows about 500,000 distinct CDR3 sequences, with approximately 10% occurring only once. There are a few counts of this clonotype. The chain carries TRBV7-8 and TRBJ2-7; the match to TRBD1 covers 11 bases. Specimen: PBMCs, mostly from graft donor cells, collected 180 days after TCRalphabeta/CD19-depleted stem cell transplant. The sequence was obtained from a female patient aged 2-15 years who had a stem cell transplant for aplastic anemia, so the T cells may come from the graft donor. CDR3 loop: CASSFIRTGGFGTYEQYF. The DNA for the CDR3 is TGTGCCAGCAGCTTTATTAGGACAGGGGGCTTTGGTACCTACGAGCAGTACTTC. The variable domain in full, completed from reference TRBV7-8 and TRBJ2-7, reads GAGVSQSPRYKVAKRGQDVALRCDPISGHVSLFWYQQALGQGPEFLTYFQNEAQLDKSGLPSDRFFAERPEGSVSTLKIQRTQQEDSAVYLCASSFIRTGGFGTYEQYFGPGTRLTVT.